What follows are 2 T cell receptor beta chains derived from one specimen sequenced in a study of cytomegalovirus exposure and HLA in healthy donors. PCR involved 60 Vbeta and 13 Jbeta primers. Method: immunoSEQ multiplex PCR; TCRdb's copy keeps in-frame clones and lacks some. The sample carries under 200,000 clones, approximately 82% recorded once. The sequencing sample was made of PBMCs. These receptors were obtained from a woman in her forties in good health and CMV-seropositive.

The CDR3 DNA sequence: TGTGCCAGCAGTTACGGACGGGGGGCACAAGAGACCCAGTACTTC. Protein product: CASSYGRGAQETQYF. V gene TRBV6-5 combines with J gene TRBJ2-5; a possible D gene is TRBD2 (7 bases). CDR1 MNHEY and CDR2 SVGAGI come from the germline V gene. This CDR3 contains 15 residues. Trimming removed 2 bases from V and 2 bases from J, with 12 bases in between.

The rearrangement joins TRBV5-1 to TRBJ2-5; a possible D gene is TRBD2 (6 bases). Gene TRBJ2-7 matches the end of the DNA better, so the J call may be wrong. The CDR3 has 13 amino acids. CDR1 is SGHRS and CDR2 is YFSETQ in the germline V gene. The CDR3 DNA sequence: TGCGCCAGCAGCCAGGGACTCCTCTACGAGCAGTACTTC. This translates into CASSQGLLYEQYF.